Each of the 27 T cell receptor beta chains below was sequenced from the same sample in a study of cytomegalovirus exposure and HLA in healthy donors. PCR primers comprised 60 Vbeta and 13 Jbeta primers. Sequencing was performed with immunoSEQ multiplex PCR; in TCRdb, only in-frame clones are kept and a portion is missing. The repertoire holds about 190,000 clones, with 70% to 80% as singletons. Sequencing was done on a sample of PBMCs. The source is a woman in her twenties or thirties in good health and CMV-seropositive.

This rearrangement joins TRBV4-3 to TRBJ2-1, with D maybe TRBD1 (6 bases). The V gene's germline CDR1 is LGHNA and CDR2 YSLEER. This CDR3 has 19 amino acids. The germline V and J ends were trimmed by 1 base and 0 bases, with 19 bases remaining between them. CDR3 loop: CASSQAPKKGDISYNEQFF. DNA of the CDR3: TGCGCCAGCAGCCAAGCACCCAAGAAGGGGGATATCTCCTACAATGAGCAGTTCTTC.

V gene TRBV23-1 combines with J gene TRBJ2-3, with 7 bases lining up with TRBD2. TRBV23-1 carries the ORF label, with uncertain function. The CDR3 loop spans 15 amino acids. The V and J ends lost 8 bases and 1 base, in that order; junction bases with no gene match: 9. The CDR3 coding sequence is TGCGCCAGCGGGTGCCTAGCGGTCTGCACAGATACGCAGTATTTT. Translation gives CASGCLAVCTDTQYF.

The CDR3 reads CASRRLRDRGLSEKLFF. The CDR3 DNA reads TGTGCCAGCAGACGACTCCGGGACAGGGGGCTTTCTGAAAAACTGTTTTTT. The V gene is TRBV7-3, the J gene TRBJ1-4; the match to TRBD1 covers 12 bases. V shed 6 bases, J shed 7 bases, and the junction held 12 bases outside the gene matches. The CDR3 has 17 amino acids. Germline loops: CDR1 SGHTA, CDR2 FQGTGA.

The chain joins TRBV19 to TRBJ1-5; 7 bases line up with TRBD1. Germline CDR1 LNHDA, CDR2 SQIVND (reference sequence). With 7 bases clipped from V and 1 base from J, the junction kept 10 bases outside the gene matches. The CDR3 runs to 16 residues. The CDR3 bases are TGTGCCAGTATAGACTCGACAGGGTGGAGCAATCAGCCCCAGCATTTT. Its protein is CASIDSTGWSNQPQHF.

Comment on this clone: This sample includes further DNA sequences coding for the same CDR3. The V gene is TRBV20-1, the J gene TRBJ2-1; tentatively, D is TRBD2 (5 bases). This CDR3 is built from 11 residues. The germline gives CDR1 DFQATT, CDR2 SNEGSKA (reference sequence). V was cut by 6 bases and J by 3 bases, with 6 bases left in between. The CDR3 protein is CSASGYNEQFF. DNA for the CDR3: TGCAGTGCCAGCGGCTACAATGAGCAGTTCTTC.

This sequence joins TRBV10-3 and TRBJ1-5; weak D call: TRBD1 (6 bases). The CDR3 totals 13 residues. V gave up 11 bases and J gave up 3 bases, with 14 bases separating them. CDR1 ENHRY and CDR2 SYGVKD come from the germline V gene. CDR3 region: CAGGRDYNQPQHF. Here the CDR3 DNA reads TGTGCCGGGGGCAGGGACTACAATCAGCCCCAGCATTTT.

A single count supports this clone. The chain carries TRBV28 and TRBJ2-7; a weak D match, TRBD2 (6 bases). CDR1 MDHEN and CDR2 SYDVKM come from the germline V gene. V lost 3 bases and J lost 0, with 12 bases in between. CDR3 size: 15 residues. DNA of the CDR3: TGTGCCAGCAGTTTCTACGGGGGTAGCTCCTACGAGCAGTACTTC. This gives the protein CASSFYGGSSYEQYF.

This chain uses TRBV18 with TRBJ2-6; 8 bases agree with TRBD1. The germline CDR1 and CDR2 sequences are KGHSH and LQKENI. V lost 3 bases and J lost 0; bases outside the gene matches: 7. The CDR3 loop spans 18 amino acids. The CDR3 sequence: CASSPFGTGTSGANVLTF. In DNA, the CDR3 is TGTGCCAGCTCACCCTTCGGGACAGGCACCTCTGGGGCCAACGTCCTGACTTTC.

CDR3 protein: CASSQGQALGQPQHF. The DNA for the CDR3 is TGTGCCAGCAGCCAGGGACAGGCATTAGGTCAGCCCCAGCATTTT. The chain couples TRBV27 to TRBJ1-5; 8 bases match TRBD1. The CDR3 is 15 residues long. Per the germline V gene, CDR1 is MNHEY and CDR2 is SMNVEV (reference sequence). Trimming removed 6 bases from V and 6 bases from J; junction bases left unmatched: 10.

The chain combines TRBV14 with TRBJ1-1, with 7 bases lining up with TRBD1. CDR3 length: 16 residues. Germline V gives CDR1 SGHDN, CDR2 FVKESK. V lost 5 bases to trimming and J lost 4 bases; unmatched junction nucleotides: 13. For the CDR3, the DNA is TGTGCCAGCAGCAGGCTTCTACAGGGGCCGAGCACTGAAGCTTTCTTT. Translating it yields CASSRLLQGPSTEAFF.

This CDR3 is CASRPTHGADEQFF. CDR3 bases: TGTGCCAGCAGACCAACCCACGGAGCGGACGAGCAGTTCTTC. The chain links TRBV7-3 to TRBJ2-1, with D possibly matching TRBD2 (5 bases). In germline, CDR1 is SGHTA, CDR2 FQGTGA. The CDR3 length is 14 residues. Trimming stripped 6 bases from V and 10 bases from J, with 19 bases between.

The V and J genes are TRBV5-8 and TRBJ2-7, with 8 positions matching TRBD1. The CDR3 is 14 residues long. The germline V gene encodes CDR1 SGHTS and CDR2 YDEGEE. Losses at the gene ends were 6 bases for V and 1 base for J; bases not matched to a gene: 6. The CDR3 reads CASMRQGASYEQYF. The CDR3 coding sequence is TGTGCCAGCATGCGGCAGGGGGCTTCCTACGAGCAGTACTTC.

The CDR3 region is CASSRGQGGVGYTF. In DNA form, the CDR3 reads TGTGCCAGCAGCCGAGGACAGGGAGGAGTTGGCTACACCTTC. The chain recombines TRBV7-9 with TRBJ1-2, with TRBD1 matching 8 bases. V lost 5 bases, J lost 7 bases, and 9 bases stayed unmatched. Germline CDR1 SEHNR, CDR2 FQNEAQ (reference sequence). The CDR3 totals 14 residues.

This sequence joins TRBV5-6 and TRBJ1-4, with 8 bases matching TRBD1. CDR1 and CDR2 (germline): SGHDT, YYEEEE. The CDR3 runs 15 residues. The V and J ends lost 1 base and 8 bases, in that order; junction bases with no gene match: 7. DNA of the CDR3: TGTGCCAGCAGCTTGTTCAGAGACAGGGGCGAAAAACTGTTTTTT. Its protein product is CASSLFRDRGEKLFF.

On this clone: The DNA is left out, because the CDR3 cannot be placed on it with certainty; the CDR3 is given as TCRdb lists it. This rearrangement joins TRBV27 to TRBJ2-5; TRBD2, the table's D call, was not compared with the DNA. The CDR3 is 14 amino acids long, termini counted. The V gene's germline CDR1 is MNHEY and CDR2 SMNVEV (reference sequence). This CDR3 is CASSTSREGETQYF.

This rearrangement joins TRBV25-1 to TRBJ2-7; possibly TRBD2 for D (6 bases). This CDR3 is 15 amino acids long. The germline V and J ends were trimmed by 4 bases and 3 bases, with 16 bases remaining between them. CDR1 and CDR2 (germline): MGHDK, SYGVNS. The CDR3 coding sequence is TGTGCCAGCAGTGCATATAGCGGCGGGGACTACGAGCAGTACTTC. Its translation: CASSAYSGGDYEQYF.

As DNA, the CDR3 is TGTGCCATCGGTCCAGGGGAGGGCTACACCTTC. Translation: CAIGPGEGYTF. The chain joins TRBV10-3 to TRBJ1-2; D possibly corresponds to TRBD1 (6 bases). This CDR3 comprises 11 residues. Germline V gene data show CDR1 as ENHRY and CDR2 as SYGVKD. V lost 8 bases and J lost 8, with 12 bases in between.

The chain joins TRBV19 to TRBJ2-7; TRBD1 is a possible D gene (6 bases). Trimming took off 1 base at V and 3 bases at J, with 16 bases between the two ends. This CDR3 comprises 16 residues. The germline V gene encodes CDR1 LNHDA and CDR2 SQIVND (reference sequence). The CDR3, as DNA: TGTGCCAGTAGTATAGGACCTTGGCAGGGGAGCTACGAGCAGTACTTC. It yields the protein CASSIGPWQGSYEQYF.

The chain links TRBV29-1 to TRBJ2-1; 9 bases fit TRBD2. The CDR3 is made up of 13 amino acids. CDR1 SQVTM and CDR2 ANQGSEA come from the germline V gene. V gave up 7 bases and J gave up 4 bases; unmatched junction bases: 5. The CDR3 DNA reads TGCAGCGGAGCGGGGGGCTATTACAATGAGCAGTTCTTC. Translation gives CSGAGGYYNEQFF.

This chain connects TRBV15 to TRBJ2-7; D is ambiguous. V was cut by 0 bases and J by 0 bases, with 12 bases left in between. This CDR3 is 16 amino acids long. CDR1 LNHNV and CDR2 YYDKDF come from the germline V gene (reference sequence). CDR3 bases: TGTGCCACCAGCAGAGATCTCTACAGTTACTCCTACGAGCAGTACTTC. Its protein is CATSRDLYSYSYEQYF.

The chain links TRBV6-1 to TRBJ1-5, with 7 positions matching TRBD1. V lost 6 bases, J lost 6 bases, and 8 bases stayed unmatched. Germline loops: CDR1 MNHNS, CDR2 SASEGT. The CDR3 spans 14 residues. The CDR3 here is CASSPQGVSQPQHF. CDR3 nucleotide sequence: TGTGCCAGCAGCCCTCAGGGGGTCAGTCAGCCCCAGCATTTT.

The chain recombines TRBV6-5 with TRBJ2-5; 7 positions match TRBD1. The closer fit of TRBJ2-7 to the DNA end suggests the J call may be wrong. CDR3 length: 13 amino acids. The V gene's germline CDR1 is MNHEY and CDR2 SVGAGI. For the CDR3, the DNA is TGTGCCAGCAGTAGGGACAGAGCCTACGAGCAGTACTTC. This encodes CASSRDRAYEQYF.

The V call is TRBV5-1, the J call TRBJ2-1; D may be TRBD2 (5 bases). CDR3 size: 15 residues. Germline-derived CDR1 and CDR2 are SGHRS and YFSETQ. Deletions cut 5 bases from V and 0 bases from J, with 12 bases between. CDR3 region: CASSPTSGSYNEQFF. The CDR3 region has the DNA TGCGCCAGCAGTCCGACCAGCGGCTCCTACAATGAGCAGTTCTTC. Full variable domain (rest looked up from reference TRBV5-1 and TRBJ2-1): KAGVTQTPRYLIKTRGQQVTLSCSPISGHRSVSWYQQTPGQGLQFLFEYFSETQRNKGNFPGRFSGRQFSNSRSEMNVSTLELGDSALYLCASSPTSGSYNEQFFGPGTRLTVL.

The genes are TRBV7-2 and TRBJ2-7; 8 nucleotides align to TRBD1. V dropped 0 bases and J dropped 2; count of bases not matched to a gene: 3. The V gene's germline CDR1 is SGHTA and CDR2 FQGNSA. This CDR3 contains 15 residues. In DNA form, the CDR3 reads TGTGCCAGCAGCTTAGCAGGGACAGGTACCTACGAGCAGTACTTC. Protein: CASSLAGTGTYEQYF.

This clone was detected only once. In DNA, the CDR3 is TGTGCCTGGAGTGTGTATGACACCGGGGAGCTGTTTTTT. Translated: CAWSVYDTGELFF. This chain links TRBV30 with TRBJ2-2; D remains ambiguous. Germline V gene data show CDR1 as GTSNPN and CDR2 as SVGIG (reference sequence). The CDR3 spans 13 residues. Trimming stripped 0 bases from V and 3 bases from J, with 5 bases between. Using reference TRBV30 and TRBJ2-2 for the parts outside the CDR3, the full variable domain is SQTIHQWPATLVQPVGSPLSLECTVEGTSNPNLYWYRQAAGRGLQLLFYSVGIGQISSEVPQNLSASRPQDRQFILSSKKLLLSDSGFYLCAWSVYDTGELFFGEGSRLTVL.

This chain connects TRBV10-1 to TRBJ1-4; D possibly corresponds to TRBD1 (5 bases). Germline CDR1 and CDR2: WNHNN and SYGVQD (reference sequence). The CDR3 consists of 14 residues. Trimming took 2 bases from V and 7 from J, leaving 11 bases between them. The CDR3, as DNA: TGCGCCAGCAGTGAGCGGGGGGGTTGTGAAAAACTGTTTTTT. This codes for CASSERGGCEKLFF.

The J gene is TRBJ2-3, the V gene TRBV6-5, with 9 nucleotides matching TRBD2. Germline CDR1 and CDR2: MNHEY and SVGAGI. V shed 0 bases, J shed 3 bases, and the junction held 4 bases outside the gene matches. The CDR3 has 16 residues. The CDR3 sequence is CASSYSWAGGTDTQYF. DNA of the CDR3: TGTGCCAGCAGTTACTCCTGGGCGGGGGGGACAGATACGCAGTATTTT.